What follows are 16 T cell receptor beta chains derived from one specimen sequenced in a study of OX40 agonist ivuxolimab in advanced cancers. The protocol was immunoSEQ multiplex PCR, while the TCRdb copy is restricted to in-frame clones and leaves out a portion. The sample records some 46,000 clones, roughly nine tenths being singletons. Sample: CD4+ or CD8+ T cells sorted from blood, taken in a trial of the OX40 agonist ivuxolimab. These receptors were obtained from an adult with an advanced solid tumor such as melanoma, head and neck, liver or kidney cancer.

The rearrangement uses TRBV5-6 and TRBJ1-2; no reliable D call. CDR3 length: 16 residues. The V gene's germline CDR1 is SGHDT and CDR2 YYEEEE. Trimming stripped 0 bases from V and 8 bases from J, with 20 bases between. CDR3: CASSLEGSRLLGGYTF. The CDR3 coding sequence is TGTGCCAGCAGCTTGGAAGGAAGTCGACTATTAGGGGGCTACACCTTC.

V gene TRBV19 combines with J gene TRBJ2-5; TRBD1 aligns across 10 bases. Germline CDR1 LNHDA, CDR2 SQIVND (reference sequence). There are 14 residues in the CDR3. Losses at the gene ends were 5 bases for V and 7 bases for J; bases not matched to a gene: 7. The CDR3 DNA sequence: TGTGCCAGTAGTCCGACAGGGGGCTCTGTGACCCAGTACTTC. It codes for CASSPTGGSVTQYF. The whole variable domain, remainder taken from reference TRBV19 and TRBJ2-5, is DGGITQSPKYLFRKEGQNVTLSCEQNLNHDAMYWYRQDPGQGLRLIYYSQIVNDFQKGDIAEGYSVSREKKESFPLTVTSAQKNPTAFYLCASSPTGGSVTQYFGPGTRLLVL.

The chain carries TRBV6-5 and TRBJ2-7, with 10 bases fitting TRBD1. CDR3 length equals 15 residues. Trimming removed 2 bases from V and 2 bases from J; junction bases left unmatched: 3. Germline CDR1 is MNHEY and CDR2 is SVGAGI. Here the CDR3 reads CASSYGQGGTYEQYF. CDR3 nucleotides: TGTGCCAGCAGTTACGGACAGGGGGGGACCTACGAGCAGTACTTC.

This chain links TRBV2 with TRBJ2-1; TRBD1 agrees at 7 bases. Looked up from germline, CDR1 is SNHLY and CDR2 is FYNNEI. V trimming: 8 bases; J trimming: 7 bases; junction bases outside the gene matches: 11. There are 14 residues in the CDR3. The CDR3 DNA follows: TGTGCCAGCCCGACAGGGTTTAGTCGGAATGAGCAGTTCTTC. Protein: CASPTGFSRNEQFF.

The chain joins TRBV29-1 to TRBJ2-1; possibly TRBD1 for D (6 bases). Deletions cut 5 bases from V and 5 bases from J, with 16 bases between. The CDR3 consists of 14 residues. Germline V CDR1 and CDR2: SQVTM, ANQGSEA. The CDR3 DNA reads TGCAGCGTTTCAGGGGCCCCCCGCCACAATGAGCAGTTCTTC. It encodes CSVSGAPRHNEQFF.

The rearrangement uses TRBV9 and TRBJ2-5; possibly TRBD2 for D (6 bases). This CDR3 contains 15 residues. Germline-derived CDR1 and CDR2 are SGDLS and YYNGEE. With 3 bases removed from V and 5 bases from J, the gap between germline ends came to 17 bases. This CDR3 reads CASSDSRLGRETQYF. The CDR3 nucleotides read TGTGCCAGCAGCGACAGTAGGTTAGGGAGGGAGACCCAGTACTTC.

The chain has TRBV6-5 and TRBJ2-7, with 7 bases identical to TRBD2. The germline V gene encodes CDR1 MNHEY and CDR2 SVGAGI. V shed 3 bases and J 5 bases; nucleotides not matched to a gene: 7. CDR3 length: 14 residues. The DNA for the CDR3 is TGTGCCAGCAGTTATCGACTAGCCGCCGACGAGCAGTACTTC. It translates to CASSYRLAADEQYF.

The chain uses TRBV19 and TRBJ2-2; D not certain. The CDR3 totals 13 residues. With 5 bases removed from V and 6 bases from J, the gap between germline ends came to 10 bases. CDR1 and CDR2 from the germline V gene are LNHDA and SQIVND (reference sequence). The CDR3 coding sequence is TGTGCCAGTAGTGCCCGGGCCCCCGGGGAGCTGTTTTTT. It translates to CASSARAPGELFF.

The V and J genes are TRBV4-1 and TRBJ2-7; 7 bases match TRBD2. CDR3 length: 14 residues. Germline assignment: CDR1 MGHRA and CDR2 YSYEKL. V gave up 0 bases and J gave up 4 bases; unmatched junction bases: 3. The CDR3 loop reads CASSQDRGVYEQYF. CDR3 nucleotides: TGCGCCAGCAGCCAAGATCGGGGGGTTTACGAGCAGTACTTC.

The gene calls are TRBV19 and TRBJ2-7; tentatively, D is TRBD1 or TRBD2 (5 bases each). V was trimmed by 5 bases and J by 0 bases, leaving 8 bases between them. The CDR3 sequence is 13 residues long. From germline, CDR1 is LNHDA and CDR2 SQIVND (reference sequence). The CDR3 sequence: CASSWGSSYEQYF. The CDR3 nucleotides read TGTGCCAGTAGTTGGGGGAGCTCCTACGAGCAGTACTTC. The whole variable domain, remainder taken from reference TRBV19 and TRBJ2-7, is DGGITQSPKYLFRKEGQNVTLSCEQNLNHDAMYWYRQDPGQGLRLIYYSQIVNDFQKGDIAEGYSVSREKKESFPLTVTSAQKNPTAFYLCASSWGSSYEQYFGPGTRLTVT.

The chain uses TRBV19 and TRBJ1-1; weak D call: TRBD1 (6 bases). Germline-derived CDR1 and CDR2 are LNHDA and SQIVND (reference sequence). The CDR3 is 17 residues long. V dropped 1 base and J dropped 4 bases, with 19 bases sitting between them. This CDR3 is CASSIGSRGLRGTEAFF. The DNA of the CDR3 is TGTGCCAGTAGTATAGGTAGCCGGGGGCTTAGAGGCACTGAAGCTTTCTTT.

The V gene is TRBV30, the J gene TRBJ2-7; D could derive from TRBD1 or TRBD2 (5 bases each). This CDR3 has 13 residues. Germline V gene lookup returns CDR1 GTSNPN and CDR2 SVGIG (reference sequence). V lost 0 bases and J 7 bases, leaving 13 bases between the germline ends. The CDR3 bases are TGTGCCTGGAGTGTAGGGGAGCGTAATGAGCAGTACTTC. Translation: CAWSVGERNEQYF.

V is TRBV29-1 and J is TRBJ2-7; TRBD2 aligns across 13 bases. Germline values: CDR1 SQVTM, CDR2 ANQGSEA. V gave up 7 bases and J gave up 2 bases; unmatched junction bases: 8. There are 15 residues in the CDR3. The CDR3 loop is CSGSGLAGAPYEQYF. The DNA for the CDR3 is TGCAGCGGCTCAGGACTAGCGGGGGCCCCCTACGAGCAGTACTTC.

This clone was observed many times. The CDR3 DNA sequence: TGTGCCAGCAGCTTCGGGGACAGGGCCTACAATGAGCAGTTCTTC. Its protein is CASSFGDRAYNEQFF. The rearrangement joins TRBV5-6 to TRBJ2-1; TRBD1 matches 9 bases. The V segment lost 2 bases and the J segment 2 bases; nucleotides outside the gene matches: 2. The CDR3 loop spans 15 amino acids. The germline V gene has CDR1 SGHDT and CDR2 YYEEEE.

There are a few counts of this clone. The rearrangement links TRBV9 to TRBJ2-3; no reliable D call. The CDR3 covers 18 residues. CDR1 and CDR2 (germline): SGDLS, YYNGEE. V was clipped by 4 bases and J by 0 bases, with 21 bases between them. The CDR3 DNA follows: TGTGCCAGCAGCTCCCCGCCTGCTGCAGGCACTAGCACAGATACGCAGTATTTT. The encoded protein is CASSSPPAAGTSTDTQYF.

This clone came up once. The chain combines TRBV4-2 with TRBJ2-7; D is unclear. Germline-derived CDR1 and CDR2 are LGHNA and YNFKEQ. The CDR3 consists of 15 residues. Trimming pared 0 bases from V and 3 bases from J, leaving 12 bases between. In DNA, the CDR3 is TGTGCCAGCAGCCAAGATCCCCGAAAGCACTACGAGCAGTACTTC. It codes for CASSQDPRKHYEQYF.